The source of this T cell receptor beta chain is a study of response to subunit inactivated influenza vaccine. The CDR3 totals 14 residues. Trimming removed 6 bases at V and 6 bases at J, with 14 bases between. Germline V gene data show CDR1 as MNHNS and CDR2 as SASEGT. TCRdb used MiXCR to reprocess the RT-PCR reads, holding one entry per CDR3 protein. The sample shows around 570,000 distinct CDR3 sequences, around 10% of them seen only once. There are a few counts of this clonotype. The sample was also reused in another study, on T cells expressing NK-cell markers. As that study records: The TCR beta cDNA came from 5'RACE template switching with UMIs.

This TCR came from a man in his forties or fifties who received an inactivated influenza vaccine. Sequences were derived from PBMCs from blood, sampled on the day of vaccination. The genes are TRBV6-1 and TRBJ1-4, with D unresolved. The CDR3 reads CASRPWAGYEKLFF. The CDR3 region has the DNA TGTGCCAGCAGACCCTGGGCAGGATATGAAAAACTGTTTTTT.